This entry is about one T cell receptor beta chain. This sample was taken from a study of blood T cell repertoires in COVID-19. Methods used by the authors: Cell counts per sample came from amplifying reference gene primers. The data were produced by immunoSEQ multiplex PCR, yet TCRdb's version contains in-frame clones alone and is incomplete. V, J and clone size were drawn from that table, and D and trimming were deduced from the DNA. The sample has 250,000 or so clones, about 80% seen once; the top ten hold 3.4%. Those enrolled, adults aged about 18 to 89 years, came from about two dozen US areas. Sequencing was carried out using PBMCs or T cells enriched from blood (not recorded which). This clonotype was obtained from a man aged 50 to 60 who had recovered from COVID-19.

The CDR3: CASSFGGTANQPQHF. The CDR3 DNA reads TGTGCCAGCAGTTTTGGGGGGACGGCCAATCAGCCCCAGCATTTT. The chain carries TRBV27 and TRBJ1-5; a possible D gene is TRBD1 (5 bases). V lost 3 bases to trimming and J lost 3 bases, with 12 bases between them. The CDR3 is made up of 15 amino acids. CDR1 is MNHEY and CDR2 is SMNVEV in the germline V gene (reference sequence).